These T cell receptor beta chains were read from a single sample in a study of blood T cell repertoires in COVID-19. The table came from immunoSEQ multiplex PCR; TCRdb's copy has only in-frame clones and leaves some out. This sample has 150,000 to 200,000 clones, with over 70% found just once. The source material was peripheral blood. The receptors derive from a man aged 60 to 75 with active or convalescent COVID-19. The CDR3 runs from the conserved cysteine through the conserved F or W. Fields, in order: D gene, J gene, clone size, V gene, CDR3 protein, CDR3 DNA. A D gene is named only where the DNA matches it firmly. For some rows the clone size is stated as once, few or many, or as a class when expanded; others skip it.

>.|TRBJ2-7|.|TRBV7-9
CASSPGLPLGSYEQYF
TGTGCCAGCAGCCCCGGACTCCCACTAGGCTCCTACGAGCAGTACTTC
>.|TRBJ2-7|once|TRBV10-3
CAIRATSYEQYF
TGTGCCATCAGAGCCACCTCCTACGAGCAGTACTTC
>.|TRBJ2-2|once|TRBV12-3/TRBV12-4
CASSPRTEGELFF
TGTGCCAGCAGTCCCCGGACAGAAGGGGAGCTGTTTTTT
>.|TRBJ2-2|.|TRBV10-3
CAISESGTGNTGELFF
TGTGCCATCAGTGAGTCCGGGACTGGGAACACCGGGGAGCTGTTTTTT
>.|TRBJ1-4|.|TRBV28
CASSLRARPRANEKLFF
TGTGCCAGCAGTTTGAGGGCCAGGCCTAGGGCTAATGAAAAACTGTTTTTT
>.|TRBJ2-7|.|TRBV29-1
CSVEFLSERSYEQYF
TGCAGCGTTGAATTCTTGTCCGAGAGGTCCTACGAGCAGTACTTC
>TRBD1|TRBJ1-1|many|TRBV19
CASSIRQGQAFF
TGTGCCAGTAGTATACGACAGGGACAAGCTTTCTTT
>TRBD2|TRBJ2-5|.|TRBV30
CAWSPAGLAGRETQYF
TGTGCCTGGAGTCCCGCGGGACTAGCGGGGAGAGAGACCCAGTACTTC
>TRBD2|TRBJ2-5|.|TRBV30
CAWTPGGGGETQYF
TGTGCCTGGACCCCGGGGGGTGGGGGAGAGACCCAGTACTTC
>TRBD1|TRBJ2-7|.|TRBV5-6
CASSTDRAAEQYF
TGTGCCAGCAGCACGGACAGGGCTGCCGAGCAGTACTTC
>TRBD1|TRBJ1-3|.|TRBV19
CATSRQGAGNTIYF
TGTGCCACCTCAAGACAGGGGGCTGGAAACACCATATATTTT
>.|TRBJ2-7|.|TRBV13
CASSGRDWPYEQYF
TGTGCCAGCAGCGGCCGGGACTGGCCCTACGAGCAGTACTTC
>TRBD1|TRBJ1-3|few|TRBV7-2
CASSTWTGSGNTIYF
TGTGCCAGCAGTACTTGGACAGGCTCTGGAAACACCATATATTTT
>TRBD2|TRBJ2-3|.|TRBV5-1
CASSPGTSGSGTDTQYF
TGCGCCAGCAGCCCGGGGACTAGCGGGAGCGGCACAGATACGCAGTATTTT
>TRBD2|TRBJ2-5|.|TRBV3-1/TRBV3-2
CASSQHGLAGVMETQYF
TGTGCCAGCAGCCAACATGGCCTAGCGGGAGTGATGGAGACCCAGTACTTC
>.|TRBJ1-1|.|TRBV18
CASSPEANSKTEAFF
TGTGCCAGCTCACCAGAAGCGAACTCGAAGACTGAAGCTTTCTTT
>TRBD1|TRBJ2-1|.|TRBV7-2
CASSLDGTGSYNEQFF
TGTGCCAGCAGCTTAGACGGGACAGGTTCCTACAATGAGCAGTTCTTC
>.|TRBJ1-3|.|TRBV19
CASSITPRSGNTIYF
TGTGCCAGTAGTATTACTCCTCGCTCTGGAAACACCATATATTTT
>.|TRBJ1-5|few|TRBV18
CASSPNREDPQHF
TGTGCCAGCTCACCAAACCGGGAGGATCCCCAGCATTTT
>TRBD2|TRBJ2-1|.|TRBV2
CASSGGGNEQFF
TGTGCCAGCAGTGGGGGGGGCAATGAGCAGTTCTTC
>TRBD1|TRBJ1-2|once|TRBV29-1
CSVGQGGYTF
TGCAGCGTAGGACAGGGGGGCTACACCTTC
>.|TRBJ1-1|.|TRBV30
CAWSPRERGAFF
TGTGCCTGGAGTCCTCGGGAGCGTGGGGCTTTCTTT
>.|TRBJ2-3|.|TRBV24-1
CATSDLQGRSQRTDTQYF
TGTGCCACCAGTGACCTACAGGGGAGGTCCCAGAGGACAGATACGCAGTATTTT
>TRBD2|TRBJ2-3|few|TRBV30
CAWRVAGLANTQYF
TGTGCCTGGAGAGTAGCGGGGCTGGCGAATACGCAGTATTTT
>TRBD2|TRBJ2-1|.|TRBV28
CASSRGLAGNNEQFF
TGTGCCAGCAGTCGGGGACTAGCGGGGAATAATGAGCAGTTCTTC
>TRBD1|TRBJ2-1|.|TRBV7-9
CASSLGTGFNNEQFF
TGTGCCAGCAGCTTAGGGACAGGGTTCAACAATGAGCAGTTCTTC
>.|TRBJ1-2|.|TRBV7-2
CASSSGLINGYTF
TGTGCCAGCAGCTCGGGACTGATCAATGGCTACACCTTC
>TRBD2|TRBJ2-3|.|TRBV29-1
CSVGGLSGRSTDTQYF
TGCAGCGTTGGGGGGCTTAGCGGGAGAAGCACAGATACGCAGTATTTT
>TRBD2|TRBJ2-1|.|TRBV7-3
CASSLGVSGGSYNEQFF
TGTGCCAGCAGCTTAGGGGTTAGCGGGGGCTCCTACAATGAGCAGTTCTTC
>.|TRBJ2-7|.|TRBV18
CASSPVADQYEQYF
TGTGCCAGCTCACCAGTAGCGGACCAATACGAGCAGTACTTC
>.|TRBJ1-1|once|TRBV12-1
CASTGVDTPIPDTEAFF
TGTGCCAGCACCGGTGTAGACACCCCAATTCCGGACACTGAAGCTTTCTTT
>.|TRBJ1-4|few|TRBV4-1
CASSLPGRTNEKLFF
TGCGCCAGCAGCCTCCCAGGGAGGACTAATGAAAAACTGTTTTTT
>TRBD2|TRBJ2-2|.|TRBV5-4
CASFGTSGGPNTGELFF
TGTGCCAGCTTCGGGACTAGCGGAGGTCCCAACACCGGGGAGCTGTTTTTT
>TRBD2|TRBJ2-3|.|TRBV9
CASSIGTSLDTDTQYF
TGTGCCAGCAGCATAGGGACTAGTCTCGACACAGATACGCAGTATTTT
>TRBD2|TRBJ2-3|few|TRBV5-1
CASSSGAGEGDTQYF
TGCGCCAGCAGCTCTGGGGCGGGAGAAGGAGATACGCAGTATTTT
>.|TRBJ2-3|.|TRBV11-2
CASSPKRASGTDTQYF
TGTGCCAGCAGCCCTAAGCGGGCATCTGGGACAGATACGCAGTATTTT
>.|TRBJ2-7|.|TRBV2
CASRVAVRASYEQYF
TGTGCCAGCAGGGTAGCCGTCAGGGCCTCCTACGAGCAGTACTTC
>.|TRBJ2-1|.|TRBV9
CASSTSLGEQFF
TGTGCCAGCAGCACTAGCTTAGGTGAGCAGTTCTTC
>TRBD1|TRBJ1-5|few|TRBV27
CASSLQGAYQPQHF
TGTGCCAGCAGCCTACAGGGGGCTTATCAGCCCCAGCATTTT
>TRBD2|TRBJ2-1|.|TRBV27
CASSRGTSGSNEQFF
TGTGCCAGCAGTCGGGGGACTAGCGGGAGTAATGAGCAGTTCTTC
>TRBD1|TRBJ1-4|.|TRBV5-1
CASSLEGGINEKLFF
TGCGCCAGCAGCTTGGAAGGGGGCATTAATGAAAAACTGTTTTTT
>TRBD2|TRBJ2-7|.|TRBV27
CASSPSGRAPGEQYF
TGTGCCAGCAGTCCTAGCGGGAGGGCTCCGGGTGAGCAGTACTTC
>.|TRBJ2-5|.|TRBV11-2
CASSSARTQYF
TGTGCCAGCAGCTCCGCCAGGACCCAGTACTTC
>.|TRBJ1-1|once|TRBV15
CATSRGGRNTEAFF
TGTGCCACCAGCAGGGGGGGACGGAACACTGAAGCTTTCTTT
>TRBD2|TRBJ2-1|once|TRBV4-1
CASSQEGREWPFF
TGCGCCAGCAGCCAAGAAGGGCGGGAGTGGCCGTTCTTC